This T cell receptor beta chain was sequenced in a study of shared clonotypes between healthy human individuals (dated by TCRdb to the early 2020s). Regarding the study in general: The cohort included a few men and a couple of women between 18 and 49 years of age. To estimate repertoire size and how much clonotype sharing occurs between individuals, the study deeply sequenced the blood TCR repertoires of about five healthy adults. Per donor, leukapheresis produced somewhere between about 0.94 and 9.5 billion PBMCs. For each donor, CD4 naive and CD4 memory were each given three plates, CD8 naive was given two plates, and CD8 memory was given one plate. To increase sequencing depth and limit assay-specific biases, TCR repertoire library preparation and sequencing were carried out by different laboratories using diverse techniques.

Using the deep immunoSEQ assay, multiplex PCR amplified TCR CDR3 regions from genomic DNA. Extracted genomic DNA from each cell subset was distributed evenly across all wells of several immunoSEQ 96-well plates, and each plate was treated as a replicate. Each replicate PCR for sorted subsets received roughly 0.2 ug genomic DNA, equal to tens of thousands of T cell genomes. Purified libraries were quantified with a Qubit 3.0 fluorometer, sized on a Bioanalyzer 2100, and re-quantified with the KAPA Library Quantification kit. A separate single-read 150-cycle Illumina NextSeq 550 flow cell was used to sequence each immunoSEQ 96-well plate. Per the authors' processing: Because the immunoSEQ output held only junctional sequences and lacked quality scores, the filtering could not match the filtering applied to full-length reads. Sequences were annotated with PyIR, a Python wrapper for IgBLAST v1.9, and V/J genes and CDR3 were assigned using IMGT germline references. Reads with weak V/J assignments (E-value above 1e-6), missing CDR3, stop codons, out-of-frame junctions, or ambiguous translated residues were removed. V3J clonotypes were defined as sequences sharing the same inferred V gene, J gene, and CDR3 amino acid sequence. The percentage overlap between two repertoires was calculated by dividing the number of shared unique clonotypes by the size of the smaller repertoire. Three approaches were used to assess repertoire richness: RTK rarefaction, the Chao1 estimator, and Recon v2.1 estimates of unobserved clonotypes. Generation probabilities were computed with OLGA for all TCRbeta clonotypes obtained by the gDNA method from a few donors. TCRdb obtained this table from immuneACCESS and retained in-frame rearrangements with V and J assigned. These tables miss some clones; where compared with another copy, unresolved V genes account for less than half of the shortfall, and the remainder is unexplained. D and trimming were read from the DNA, whereas the V and J calls and clone size are those reported in that table. Within this sample are some 2,000,000 clones, with about 95% of them counted one time only. The top ten clonotypes cover around 1.1% of the sample.

Details on this clone: The antigen this receptor binds is unknown. No quality values exist for individual bases; no much larger clone is one base distant.

The CDR3 goes from the cysteine to the phenylalanine over 15 residues. Only the CDR3 part of the read is kept: 45 bases, read in frame from the first base. Relative to germline, V is 5 bases shorter and J is 4 bases shorter, with 17 bases between their ends. The germline V gene (reference sequence) sets CDR1 to LNHDA and CDR2 to SQIVND. Study-wide conclusions, independent of this receptor: Only blood was sampled, and tissue TCR repertoires likely differ from those in blood. Based on pairwise subsampling, the degree of clonotype sharing among donors was expected to be affected by sequencing depth. Rarefaction of sorted-subset datasets indicated incomplete sequencing despite the large sequencing depth. Across several donors, 4.5% to 6.5% of naive CD4, approximately 3.5% of naive CD8, around 2.1% of memory CD4, and approximately 0.42% of memory CD8 clonotypes were shared. Because the study included a small number of donors, the genetic and exposure-history diversity represented was limited. Compared with non-shared clonotypes, clonotypes shared by all four sorted-subset donors had higher generation probabilities. Naive subsets generally had larger estimated clonotype richness than memory subsets.

CD8 naive samples were obtained by positive selection for CCR7 among CD45RO-negative cells, yielding a CD45RA+CCR7+ population from which TemRA cells were excluded. The donors were healthy, HIV-negative adults with no recently reported acute infections or vaccinations. Only Caucasian adults living in Nashville, Tennessee, USA were represented among the donors. After blood collection by leukapheresis, PBMCs were isolated using Ficoll-Histopaque density gradient centrifugation and then cryopreserved in the vapor phase of liquid nitrogen. Purity and quantity of every magnetically sorted T cell population were checked by analytical flow cytometry. From each sorted fraction, genomic DNA was isolated and quantified by UV absorbance on a Nanodrop 2000c.

The chain couples TRBV19 to TRBJ1-2; perhaps TRBD1 is the D gene, with 5 bases matching. The source material was naive CD8+ T cells sorted from blood. The sample's cell subset or site label, in plain terms: CD45RA+CCR7+. The receptor's source is a man younger than 35 in good health. The CDR3: CASSPSSGTVYGYTF. Read as DNA, the sequence is TGTGCCAGTAGTCCCTCTTCCGGGACGGTCTATGGCTACACCTTC.